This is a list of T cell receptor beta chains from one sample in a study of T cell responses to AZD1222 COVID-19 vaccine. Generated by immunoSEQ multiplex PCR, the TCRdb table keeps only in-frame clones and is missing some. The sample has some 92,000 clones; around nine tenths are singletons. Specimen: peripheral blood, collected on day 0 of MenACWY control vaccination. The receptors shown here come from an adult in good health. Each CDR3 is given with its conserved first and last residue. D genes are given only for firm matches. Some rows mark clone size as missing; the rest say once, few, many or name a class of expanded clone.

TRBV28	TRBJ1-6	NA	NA	TGTGCCAGCAGACGCGCTTCGACGGCAAGCGCCTATAATTCACCCCTCCACTTT	CASRRASTASAYNSPLHF
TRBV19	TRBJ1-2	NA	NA	TGTGCCAGTAAGACGTCAGATCCGGGAAGGGATGGCTACACCTTC	CASKTSDPGRDGYTF
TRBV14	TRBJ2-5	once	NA	TGTGCCAGCAGCCCGAATGGAGAGACCCAGTACTTC	CASSPNGETQYF
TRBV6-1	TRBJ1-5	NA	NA	TGTGCCAGCAGTCCGTTTCGTCAGCCCCAGCATTTT	CASSPFRQPQHF
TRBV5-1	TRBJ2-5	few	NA	TGCGCCAGCAGCTTGGAAAGGGGCGGTGAGACCCAGTACTTC	CASSLERGGETQYF
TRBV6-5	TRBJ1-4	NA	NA	TGTGCCAGCAGTCGGACATCAACTAATGAAAAACTGTTTTTT	CASSRTSTNEKLFF
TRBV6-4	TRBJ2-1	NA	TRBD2	TGTGCCAGCAGTGAAGTGGGGACTAGCGGGAGCTATGAGCAGTTCTTC	CASSEVGTSGSYEQFF
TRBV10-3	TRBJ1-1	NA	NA	TGTGCCATCAGTGAGTCGGGGGTGAACACTGAAGCTTTCTTT	CAISESGVNTEAFF
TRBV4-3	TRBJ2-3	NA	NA	TGCGCCAGCAGCCAAGGTACGAGCACAGATACGCAGTATTTT	CASSQGTSTDTQYF
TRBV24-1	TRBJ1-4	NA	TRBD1	TGTGCCACCAGCGCACAACCGGGACAGGGGGATGAAAAACTGTTTTTT	CATSAQPGQGDEKLFF
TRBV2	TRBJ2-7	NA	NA	TGTGCCAGCAGTGAACTGGCGGGGCTGGCTCGGGAGCAGTACTTC	CASSELAGLAREQYF
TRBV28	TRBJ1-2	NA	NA	TGTGCCAGCTTATGGGCGGCCTCTCATAGGGGTGGCTACACCTTC	CASLWAASHRGGYTF
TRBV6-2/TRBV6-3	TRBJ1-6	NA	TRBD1	TGTGCCAGCAGTTTCCCGCAGGGGGGGAATTCACCCCTCCACTTT	CASSFPQGGNSPLHF
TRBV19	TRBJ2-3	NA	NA	TGTGCCAGTAGTATAGTCGGGATAGATACGCAGTATTTT	CASSIVGIDTQYF
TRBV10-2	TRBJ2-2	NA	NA	TGCGCCAGCAGTTACCAGACAGGCCCAAGGGGCACCGGGGAGCTGTTTTTT	CASSYQTGPRGTGELFF